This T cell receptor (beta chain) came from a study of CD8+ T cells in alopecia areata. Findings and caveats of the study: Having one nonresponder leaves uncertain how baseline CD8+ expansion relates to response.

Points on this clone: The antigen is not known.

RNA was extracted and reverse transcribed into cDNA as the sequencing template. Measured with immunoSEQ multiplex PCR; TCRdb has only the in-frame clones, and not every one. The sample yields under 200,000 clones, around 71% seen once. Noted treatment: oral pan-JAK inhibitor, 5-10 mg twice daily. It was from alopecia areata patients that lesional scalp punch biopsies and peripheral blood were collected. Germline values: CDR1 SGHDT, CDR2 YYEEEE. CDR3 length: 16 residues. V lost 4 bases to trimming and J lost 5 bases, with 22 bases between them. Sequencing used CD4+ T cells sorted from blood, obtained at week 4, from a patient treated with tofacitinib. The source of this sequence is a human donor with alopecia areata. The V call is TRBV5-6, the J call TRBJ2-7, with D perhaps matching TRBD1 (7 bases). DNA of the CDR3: TGTGCCAGCAGCAATATCGAAAACCAGGGGGGCCACGAGCAGTACTTC. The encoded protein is CASSNIENQGGHEQYF.